Given below is one T cell receptor beta chain in context. Grouping used clinical history reported by participants in a survey and questionnaire. Resolution of symptoms, clearance, or two negative PCRs was present in recovered Cohort 3 donors. The CDR3 is made up of 17 amino acids. Germline CDR1 reads MDHEN; CDR2 reads SYDVKM. Trimming shortened V by 1 base and J by 4 bases, and 17 bases separated the two germline ends. This specimen belongs to a study of blood T cell repertoires in COVID-19. Using immunoSEQ multiplex PCR, the repertoire was profiled, and TCRdb retains in-frame clones only, with some absent. The sample records about 350,000 clones, roughly 87% being singletons.

This chain connects TRBV28 to TRBJ1-3, with D hard to call. The sequence was obtained from a woman aged 25 to 39 who had recovered from COVID-19. The material sequenced was PBMCs or T cells enriched from blood (not recorded which). CDR3: CASSLLVPPRSGNTIYF. CDR3 bases: TGTGCCAGCAGTTTATTAGTCCCGCCACGTTCCGGAAACACCATATATTTT.